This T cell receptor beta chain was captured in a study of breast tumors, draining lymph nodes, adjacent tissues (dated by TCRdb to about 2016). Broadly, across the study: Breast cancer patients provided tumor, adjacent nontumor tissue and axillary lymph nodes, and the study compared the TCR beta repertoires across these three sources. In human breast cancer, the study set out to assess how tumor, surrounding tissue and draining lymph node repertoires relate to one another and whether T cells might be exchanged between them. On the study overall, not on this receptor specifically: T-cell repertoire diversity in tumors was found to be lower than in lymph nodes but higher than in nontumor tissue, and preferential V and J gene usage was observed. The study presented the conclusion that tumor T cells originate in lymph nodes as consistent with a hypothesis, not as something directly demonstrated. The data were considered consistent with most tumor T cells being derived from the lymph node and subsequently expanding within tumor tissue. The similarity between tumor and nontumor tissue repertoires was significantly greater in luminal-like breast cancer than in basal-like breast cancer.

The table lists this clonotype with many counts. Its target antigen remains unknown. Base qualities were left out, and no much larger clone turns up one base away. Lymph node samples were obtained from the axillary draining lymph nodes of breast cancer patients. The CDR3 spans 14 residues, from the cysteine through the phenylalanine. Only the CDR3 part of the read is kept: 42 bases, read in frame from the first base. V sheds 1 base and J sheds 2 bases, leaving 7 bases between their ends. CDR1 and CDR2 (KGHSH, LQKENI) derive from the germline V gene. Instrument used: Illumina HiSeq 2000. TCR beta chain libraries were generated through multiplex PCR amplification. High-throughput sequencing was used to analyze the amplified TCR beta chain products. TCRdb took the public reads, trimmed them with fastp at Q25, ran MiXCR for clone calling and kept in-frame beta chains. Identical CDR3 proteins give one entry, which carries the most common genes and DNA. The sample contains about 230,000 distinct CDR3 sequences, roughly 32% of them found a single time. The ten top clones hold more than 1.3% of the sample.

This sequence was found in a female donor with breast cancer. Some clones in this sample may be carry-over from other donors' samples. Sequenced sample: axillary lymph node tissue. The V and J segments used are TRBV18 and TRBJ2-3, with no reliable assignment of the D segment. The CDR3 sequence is CASSPQGITDTQYF. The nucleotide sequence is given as TGTGCCAGCTCACCACAGGGAATCACAGATACGCAGTATTTT.